Given below is one T cell receptor (beta chain) in context. The data stem from a study of CD8 T cells in Susac syndrome. This CDR3 region has 14 residues. Trimming removed 5 bases at V and 2 bases at J, with 16 bases between. CDR1 is DFQATT, CDR2 SNEGSKA, per germline (reference sequence). Roughly 0.5 to 1 ug RNA was reverse transcribed with random hexamers. Coverage of TCR beta CDR3 amplification by immunoSEQ multiplex PCR extended to 54 Vbeta and 13 Jbeta. MiXCR was run by TCRdb on the immunoSEQ multiplex PCR reads, yielding one entry per CDR3 protein. The repertoire holds approximately 230,000 distinct CDR3 sequences, with just under 95% as singletons.

The source is a human donor with multiple sclerosis. This chain connects TRBV20-1 to TRBJ2-7; D perhaps matches TRBD1 (6 bases). What was sequenced was CD4+ T cells from PBMCs. The CDR3, as DNA: TGCAGTGCTCAGATCCATGGGGGCGCCTACGAGCAGTACTTC. Translating it yields CSAQIHGGAYEQYF.